This TCR beta chain was captured in a study of CD8 T cells in Susac syndrome. Study in general: Patients with Susac syndrome were therapy-naive, on corticosteroids, or on intravenous immunoglobulin alone at blood draw.

Whole-study findings and limits: In its TCR sequencing and HLA analysis, the study acknowledged that the number of individuals was relatively small. Clonal expansion was not observed in the Susac syndrome CD4+ T cell repertoires.

The germline V gene encodes CDR1 SEHNR and CDR2 FQNEAQ (reference sequence). V gave up 2 bases and J gave up 4 bases; unmatched junction bases: 11. This CDR3 comprises 17 residues. Random hexamers were used to reverse transcribe about 0.45 to 1 ug of RNA. MiXCR, run by TCRdb on the immunoSEQ multiplex PCR reads, gives a single entry per CDR3 protein. In the table there are some 77,000 distinct CDR3 sequences, roughly 93% of which are singletons. As for this clonotype: Its target is not known.

The source is a human donor with Susac syndrome. The chain is built from TRBV7-9 and TRBJ2-3; 8 bases fit TRBD1. The source material was CD4+ T cells from PBMCs. The CDR3 spells CASSLWPRQGIADTQYF. Written as DNA, the CDR3 is TGTGCCAGCAGCTTATGGCCCCGACAGGGGATTGCAGATACGCAGTATTTT.